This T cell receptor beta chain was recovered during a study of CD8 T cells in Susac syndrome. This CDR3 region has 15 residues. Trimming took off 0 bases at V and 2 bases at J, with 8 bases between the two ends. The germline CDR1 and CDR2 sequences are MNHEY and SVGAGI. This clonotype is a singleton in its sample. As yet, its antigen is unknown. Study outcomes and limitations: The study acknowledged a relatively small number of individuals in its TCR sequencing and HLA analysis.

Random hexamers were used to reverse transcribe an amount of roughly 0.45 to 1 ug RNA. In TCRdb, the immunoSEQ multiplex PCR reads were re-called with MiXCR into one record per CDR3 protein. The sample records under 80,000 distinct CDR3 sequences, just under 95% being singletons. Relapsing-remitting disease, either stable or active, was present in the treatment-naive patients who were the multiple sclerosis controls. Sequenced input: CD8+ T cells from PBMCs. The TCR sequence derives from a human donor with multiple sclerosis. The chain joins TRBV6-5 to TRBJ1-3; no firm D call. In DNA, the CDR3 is TGTGCCAGCAGTTACTCCGCGGGAACTGGAAACACCATATATTTT. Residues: CASSYSAGTGNTIYF.